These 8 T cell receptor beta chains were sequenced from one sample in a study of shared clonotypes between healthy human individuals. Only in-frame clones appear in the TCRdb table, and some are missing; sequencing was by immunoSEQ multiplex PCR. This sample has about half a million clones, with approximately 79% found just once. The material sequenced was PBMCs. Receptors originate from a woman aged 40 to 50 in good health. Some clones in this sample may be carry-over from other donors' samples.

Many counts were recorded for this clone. The DNA for the CDR3 is TGTGCCAGCAGCCCGACACCCCCACCTGGAAACACCATATATTTT. The encoded protein is CASSPTPPPGNTIYF. The V gene is TRBV7-2, the J gene TRBJ1-3; D is unresolved. V lost 5 bases to trimming and J lost 2 bases, with 13 bases between them. This CDR3 spans 15 amino acids. Germline-derived CDR1 and CDR2 are SGHTA and FQGNSA.

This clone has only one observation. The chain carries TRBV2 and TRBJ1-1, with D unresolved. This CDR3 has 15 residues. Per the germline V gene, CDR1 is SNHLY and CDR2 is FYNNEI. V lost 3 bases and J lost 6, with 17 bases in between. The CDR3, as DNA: TGTGCCAGCAGTGAGGAGACGGCGGTCTCGGCTGAAGCTTTCTTT. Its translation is CASSEETAVSAEAFF.

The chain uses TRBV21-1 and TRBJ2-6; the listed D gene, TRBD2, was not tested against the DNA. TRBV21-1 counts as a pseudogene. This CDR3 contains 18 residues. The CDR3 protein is CASSKDFSSDSGANVLTF. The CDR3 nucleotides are TGTGCCAGCAGCAAAGATTTCTCGAGTGACTCTGGGGCCAACGTCCTGACTTTC.

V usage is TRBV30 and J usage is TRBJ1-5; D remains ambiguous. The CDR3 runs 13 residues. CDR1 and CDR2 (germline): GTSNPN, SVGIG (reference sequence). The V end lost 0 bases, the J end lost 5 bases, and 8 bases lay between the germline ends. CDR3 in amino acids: CAWSVNSDQPQHF. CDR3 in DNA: TGTGCCTGGAGTGTGAATAGTGATCAGCCCCAGCATTTT.

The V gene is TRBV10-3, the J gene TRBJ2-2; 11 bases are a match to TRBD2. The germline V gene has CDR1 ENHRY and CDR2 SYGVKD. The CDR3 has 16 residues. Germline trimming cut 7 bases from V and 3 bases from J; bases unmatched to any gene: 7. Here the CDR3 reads CAIKGGTSGYTGELFF. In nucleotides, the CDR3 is TGTGCCATCAAGGGGGGGACTAGCGGATACACCGGGGAGCTGTTTTTT.

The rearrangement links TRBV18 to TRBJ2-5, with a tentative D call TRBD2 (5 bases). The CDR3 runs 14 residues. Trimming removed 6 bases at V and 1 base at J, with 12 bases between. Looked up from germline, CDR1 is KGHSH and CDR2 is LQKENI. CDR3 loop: CASSQSSGQETQYF. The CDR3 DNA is TGTGCCAGCTCCCAATCCAGCGGCCAAGAGACCCAGTACTTC.

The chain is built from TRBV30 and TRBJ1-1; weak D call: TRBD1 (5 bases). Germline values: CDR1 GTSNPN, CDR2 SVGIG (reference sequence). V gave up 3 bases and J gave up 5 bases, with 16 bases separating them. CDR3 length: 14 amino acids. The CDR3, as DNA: TGTGCCTGGAGCAAAGTGGGGGTTTCTACTGAAGCTTTCTTT. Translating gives CAWSKVGVSTEAFF.

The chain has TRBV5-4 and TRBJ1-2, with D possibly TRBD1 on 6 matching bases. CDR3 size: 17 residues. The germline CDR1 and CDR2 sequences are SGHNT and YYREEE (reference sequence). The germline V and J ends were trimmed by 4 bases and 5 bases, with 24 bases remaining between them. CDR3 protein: CASSVHPGQAYDYGYTF. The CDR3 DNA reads TGTGCCAGCAGCGTGCATCCGGGACAAGCTTACGATTATGGCTACACCTTC.